These 22 T cell receptor beta chains originate from one sample sequenced in a study of shared clonotypes between healthy human individuals. The data were produced by immunoSEQ multiplex PCR, yet TCRdb's version contains in-frame clones alone and is incomplete. The sample yields 1.5 million to 2.5 million clones, about 95% seen once. As defined, naive CD8 cells were CD45RO-negative and positively selected for CCR7, with terminally differentiated effector memory CD45RA+ cells excluded. The specimen sequenced was naive CD8+ T cells sorted from blood. Receptors originate from a man aged 18 to 29 in good health.

V usage is TRBV29-1 and J usage is TRBJ2-5; 7 nucleotides line up with TRBD2. Per the germline V gene, CDR1 is SQVTM and CDR2 is ANQGSEA. The CDR3 spans 15 residues. V trimming: 3 bases; J trimming: 5 bases; junction bases outside the gene matches: 12. The CDR3 spells CSVDLRAGMGETQYF. CDR3 DNA: TGCAGCGTTGACCTAAGAGCGGGGATGGGGGAGACCCAGTACTTC.

With respect to this clone: In the same sample, other DNA sequences code for this CDR3. The CDR3 DNA follows: TGTGCCAGCAGCCCGACTAGCGGGAGATACAATGAGCAGTTCTTC. This translates into CASSPTSGRYNEQFF. The chain couples TRBV5-6 to TRBJ2-1; 12 bases are shared with TRBD2. The germline CDR1 and CDR2 sequences are SGHDT and YYEEEE. The CDR3 covers 15 residues. With V trimmed by 4 bases and J by 4 bases, 3 bases remained unmatched.

The V and J genes are TRBV27 and TRBJ2-3; D may be TRBD1 or TRBD2 (6 bases each). Germline CDR1 MNHEY, CDR2 SMNVEV (reference sequence). Trimming removed 0 bases at V and 0 bases at J, with 10 bases between. There are 16 residues in the CDR3. The CDR3 DNA reads as TGTGCCAGCAGTTTATCGCCGGGGGCAAGCACAGATACGCAGTATTTT. This codes for CASSLSPGASTDTQYF.

The genes are TRBV6-1 and TRBJ1-1; D gene uncertain. Trimming left V 8 bases short and J 0 bases short, with 13 bases between. Germline lookup yields CDR1 MNHNS and CDR2 SASEGT. The length of the CDR3 is 14 residues. CDR3 nucleotide sequence: TGTGCCAGCGGCGCGGACGGAATGAACACTGAAGCTTTCTTT. It codes for CASGADGMNTEAFF.

About this clone itself: This may arise from a read error, as a much more abundant clone is one base away. CDR3 in amino acids: CASSLDYEQYF. The CDR3, as DNA: TGTGCCAGCAGTTTAGACTACGAGCAGTACTTC. The rearrangement uses TRBV2 and TRBJ2-7; no clear D gene. Trimming stripped 5 bases from V and 3 bases from J, with 5 bases between. From germline, CDR1 is SNHLY and CDR2 FYNNEI. The CDR3 is 11 residues long.

V and J are TRBV7-6 and TRBJ2-3; TRBD2 aligns across 10 bases. Germline CDR1 SGHVS, CDR2 FNYEAQ. The junction had 5 bases not matched to a gene; V was cut back by 6 bases and J by 2 bases. This CDR3 is built from 15 residues. CDR3 residues: CASRRLAGPTDTQYF. The DNA of the CDR3 is TGTGCCAGCAGGAGACTAGCGGGTCCCACAGATACGCAGTATTTT.

This rearrangement joins TRBV29-1 to TRBJ1-2, with a possible D match to TRBD1 (5 bases). The CDR3 is 14 amino acids. The germline gives CDR1 SQVTM, CDR2 ANQGSEA. V gave up 3 bases and J gave up 1 base, with 12 bases separating them. CDR3 sequence: CSVEGGELNYGYTF. CDR3 coding DNA: TGCAGCGTTGAGGGAGGGGAGCTTAACTATGGCTACACCTTC.

The gene calls are TRBV2 and TRBJ2-2, with D perhaps TRBD1 (5 bases). This CDR3 is 14 amino acids long. V was cut by 7 bases and J by 6 bases, with 15 bases left in between. Germline values: CDR1 SNHLY, CDR2 FYNNEI. Written as DNA, the CDR3 is TGTGCCAGCAATGGGGCAGGGTTCGCCGGGGAGCTGTTTTTT. Its protein is CASNGAGFAGELFF.

The chain uses TRBV5-1 and TRBJ2-5; 7 bases agree with TRBD2. CDR1 is SGHRS, CDR2 YFSETQ, per germline. After removal of 4 bases from V and 0 bases from J, the junction contained 6 bases not matched to a gene. The CDR3 consists of 15 residues. The chain's CDR3 is CASSMEGGYQETQYF. CDR3 coding DNA: TGCGCCAGCAGCATGGAGGGAGGGTACCAAGAGACCCAGTACTTC.

The rearrangement joins TRBV7-8 to TRBJ2-1; possibly TRBD2 for D (5 bases). The germline gives CDR1 SGHVS, CDR2 FQNEAQ. The CDR3 sequence is 16 residues long. V gave up 5 bases and J gave up 0 bases, with 14 bases separating them. For the CDR3, the DNA is TGTGCCAGCAGCCTTGTCGAGGGAGACTCCTACAATGAGCAGTTCTTC. It specifies CASSLVEGDSYNEQFF.

This chain connects TRBV9 to TRBJ1-1; D ambiguous. The V gene lost 4 bases and the J gene lost 1 base, with 14 bases spanning the gap. The germline V gene encodes CDR1 SGDLS and CDR2 YYNGEE. This CDR3 contains 15 residues. CDR3: CASSPLIGGNTEAFF. In nucleotides, the CDR3 is TGTGCCAGCAGCCCTTTGATAGGAGGGAACACTGAAGCTTTCTTT.

A note on this clone: The same CDR3 can be traced to other DNA sequences in this sample. This chain uses TRBV6-5 with TRBJ2-1; D may correspond to TRBD1 or TRBD2 (5 bases each). V lost 2 bases, J lost 10 bases, and 9 bases lay in between. Germline-derived CDR1 and CDR2 are MNHEY and SVGAGI. The CDR3 runs to 12 residues. CDR3 DNA: TGTGCCAGCAGTTACATGGGGGACGAGCAGTTCTTC. This gives the protein CASSYMGDEQFF.

The V call is TRBV27, the J call TRBJ2-7; no clear D. The germline V gene has CDR1 MNHEY and CDR2 SMNVEV (reference sequence). This CDR3 comprises 19 residues. The germline V and J ends were trimmed by 0 bases and 1 base, with 22 bases remaining between them. Written as DNA, the CDR3 is TGTGCCAGCAGTTTATCGTTCGGGTACGGAGAGAAAATTTCCTACGAGCAGTACTTC. Amino acids: CASSLSFGYGEKISYEQYF.

The CDR3 coding sequence is TGTGCCAGCACCTCCTTCCCGGGGTACGAGCAGTACTTC. Amino acid sequence: CASTSFPGYEQYF. The genes are TRBV5-4 and TRBJ2-7, with D tentatively TRBD2 (5 bases). Germline CDR1 and CDR2: SGHNT and YYREEE (reference sequence). This CDR3 comprises 13 residues. V was trimmed by 6 bases and J by 4 bases, leaving 14 bases between them.

The rearrangement uses TRBV2 and TRBJ2-1; D remains unclear. The V end lost 4 bases, the J end lost 4 bases, and 5 bases lay between the germline ends. The CDR3 loop spans 12 amino acids. Germline CDR1 reads SNHLY; CDR2 reads FYNNEI. DNA of the CDR3: TGTGCCAGCAGTGTGGGGTACAATGAGCAGTTCTTC. Protein: CASSVGYNEQFF.

The chain couples TRBV6-1 to TRBJ1-5; TRBD1 aligns across 7 bases. Per the germline V gene, CDR1 is MNHNS and CDR2 is SASEGT. The CDR3 is 17 residues long. The V segment lost 2 bases and the J segment 3 bases; nucleotides outside the gene matches: 10. The CDR3 DNA is TGTGCCAGCAGTGAATTCCGGGACAGAACTGACAATCAGCCCCAGCATTTT. This sequence encodes CASSEFRDRTDNQPQHF.

This clone was counted a single time. The genes are TRBV27 and TRBJ2-5, with D perhaps matching TRBD2 (6 bases). The germline CDR1 and CDR2 sequences are MNHEY and SMNVEV (reference sequence). V was pared by 7 bases and J by 1 base, with 25 bases between. The CDR3 is 18 residues long. The DNA for the CDR3 is TGTGCCAGCACGTTAGTTGGGGTGGAGGGACCGGTCCAAGAGACCCAGTACTTC. This gives the protein CASTLVGVEGPVQETQYF.

J is TRBJ2-7 and V is TRBV6-5; 7 bases are a match to TRBD2. This CDR3 is built from 15 residues. V trimming: 2 bases; J trimming: 2 bases; junction bases outside the gene matches: 6. Looked up from germline, CDR1 is MNHEY and CDR2 is SVGAGI. The CDR3 nucleotides read TGTGCCAGCAGTTACCTCAGGGAGGGGCCCTACGAGCAGTACTTC. This translates into CASSYLREGPYEQYF.

J is TRBJ2-7 and V is TRBV5-4; D is possibly TRBD1 or TRBD2 (5 bases each). This CDR3 contains 15 residues. Trimming pared 3 bases from V and 2 bases from J, leaving 15 bases between. The germline gives CDR1 SGHNT, CDR2 YYREEE (reference sequence). CDR3 nucleotide sequence: TGTGCCAGCAGCTACGCCGGGACCGAGACCTACGAGCAGTACTTC. Translated, it gives CASSYAGTETYEQYF.

This clone was detected only once. The chain links TRBV7-9 to TRBJ1-6; perhaps TRBD1 as D (5 bases). Trimming pared 1 base from V and 7 bases from J, leaving 11 bases between. CDR3 length equals 15 residues. CDR1 and CDR2 (germline): SEHNR, FQNEAQ (reference sequence). The CDR3 DNA reads as TGTGCCAGCAGCTTAGAAGGGACCCTCAATTCACCCCTCCACTTT. Protein: CASSLEGTLNSPLHF.

The CDR3 protein is CASSEKNLSGGTDTQYF. The CDR3 DNA is TGTGCCAGCAGTGAGAAAAATCTAAGCGGGGGGACGGATACGCAGTATTTT. The chain is built from TRBV6-1 and TRBJ2-3; 9 bases are a match to TRBD2. The germline CDR1 and CDR2 sequences are MNHNS and SASEGT. Trimming at V came to 3 bases and at J to 6 bases, leaving 13 bases not matched to a gene. The CDR3 contains 17 residues.

This chain joins TRBV30 and TRBJ2-1; D call uncertain. CDR1 and CDR2 (germline): GTSNPN, SVGIG (reference sequence). The V gene lost 3 bases and the J gene lost 0 bases, with 15 bases spanning the gap. This CDR3 contains 16 residues. The CDR3 region has the DNA TGTGCCTGGAGGCGGCCACCCCGGAGCTCCTACAATGAGCAGTTCTTC. Protein sequence: CAWRRPPRSSYNEQFF. The variable domain in full, completed from reference TRBV30 and TRBJ2-1, reads SQTIHQWPATLVQPVGSPLSLECTVEGTSNPNLYWYRQAAGRGLQLLFYSVGIGQISSEVPQNLSASRPQDRQFILSSKKLLLSDSGFYLCAWRRPPRSSYNEQFFGPGTRLTVL.